This T cell receptor beta chain was documented in a study of patients and donors after allogeneic stem cell transplantation. Trimming removed 0 bases at V and 8 bases at J, with 12 bases between. Germline-derived CDR1 and CDR2 are SGHRS and YFSETQ. This CDR3 has 14 residues. One entry per CDR3 protein results from TCRdb running MiXCR on the RT-PCR reads. Of 200,000 to 250,000 distinct CDR3 sequences in the sample, around 40% were seen once. The sequenced sample was blood, either unsorted or a sorted T cell fraction (not recorded which). The sequence came from a human donor who was either an allogeneic HSCT recipient or a stem cell or donor lymphocyte infusion donor (not recorded which). It is not recorded whose cells these are; they may come from a transplant donor. The V call is TRBV5-1, the J call TRBJ1-3; D ambiguous. The CDR3 nucleotides are TGCGCCAGCAGCTTGGCGGGGTATCAGGACACCATATATTTT. Amino acid sequence: CASSLAGYQDTIYF.